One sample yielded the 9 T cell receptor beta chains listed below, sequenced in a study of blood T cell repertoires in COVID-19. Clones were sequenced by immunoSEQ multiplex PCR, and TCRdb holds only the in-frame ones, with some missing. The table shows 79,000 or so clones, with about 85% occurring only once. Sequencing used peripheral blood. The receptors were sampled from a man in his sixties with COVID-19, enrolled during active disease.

CDR3 sequence reads: CASSFSGADTQYF. Written as DNA, the CDR3 is TGCGCCAGCAGCTTTAGCGGCGCAGATACGCAGTATTTT. This sequence joins TRBV5-1 and TRBJ2-3; D is possibly TRBD2 (6 bases). Germline V gene sequence: CDR1 SGHRS, CDR2 YFSETQ. Deletions cut 2 bases from V and 4 bases from J, with 8 bases between. The CDR3 is 13 residues long. Filled out from reference TRBV5-1 and TRBJ2-3, the complete variable domain reads KAGVTQTPRYLIKTRGQQVTLSCSPISGHRSVSWYQQTPGQGLQFLFEYFSETQRNKGNFPGRFSGRQFSNSRSEMNVSTLELGDSALYLCASSFSGADTQYFGPGTRLTVL.

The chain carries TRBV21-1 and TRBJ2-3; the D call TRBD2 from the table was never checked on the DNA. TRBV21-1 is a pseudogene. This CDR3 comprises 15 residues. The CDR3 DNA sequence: TGTGCCAGTCTTTTCCGGGTCCCCCGCACAGATACGCAGTATTTT. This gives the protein CASLFRVPRTDTQYF.

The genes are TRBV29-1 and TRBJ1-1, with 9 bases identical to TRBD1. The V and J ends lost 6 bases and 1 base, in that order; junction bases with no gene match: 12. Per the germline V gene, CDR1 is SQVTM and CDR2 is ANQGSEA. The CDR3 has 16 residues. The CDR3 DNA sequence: TGCAGCGTCGTTACAGGGGGCGCATTTCGGAACACTGAAGCTTTCTTT. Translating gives CSVVTGGAFRNTEAFF.

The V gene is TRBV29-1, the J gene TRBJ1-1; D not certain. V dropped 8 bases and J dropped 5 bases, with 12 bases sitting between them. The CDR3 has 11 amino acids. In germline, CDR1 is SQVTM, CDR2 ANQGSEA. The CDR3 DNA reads TGCAGCCTCACGCCGGGGACTGAAGCTTTCTTT. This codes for CSLTPGTEAFF.

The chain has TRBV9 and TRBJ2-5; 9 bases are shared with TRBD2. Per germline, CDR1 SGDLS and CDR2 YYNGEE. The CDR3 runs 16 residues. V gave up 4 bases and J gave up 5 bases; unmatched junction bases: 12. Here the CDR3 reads CASSKNPTTSGETQYF. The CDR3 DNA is TGTGCCAGCAGCAAAAACCCGACGACTAGCGGTGAGACCCAGTACTTC.

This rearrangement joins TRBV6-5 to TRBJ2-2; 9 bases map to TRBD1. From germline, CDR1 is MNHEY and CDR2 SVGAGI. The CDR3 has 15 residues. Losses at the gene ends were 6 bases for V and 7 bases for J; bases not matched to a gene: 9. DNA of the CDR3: TGTGCCAGCAGCCAGACAGGGGGGCGGGGCGGGGAGCTGTTTTTT. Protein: CASSQTGGRGGELFF.

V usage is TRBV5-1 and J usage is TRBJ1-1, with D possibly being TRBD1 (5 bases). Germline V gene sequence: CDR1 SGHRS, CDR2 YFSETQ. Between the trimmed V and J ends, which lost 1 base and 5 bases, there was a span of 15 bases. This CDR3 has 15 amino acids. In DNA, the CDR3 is TGCGCCAGCAGCTTGAATTCAGGGATGGGGACTGAAGCTTTCTTT. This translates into CASSLNSGMGTEAFF.

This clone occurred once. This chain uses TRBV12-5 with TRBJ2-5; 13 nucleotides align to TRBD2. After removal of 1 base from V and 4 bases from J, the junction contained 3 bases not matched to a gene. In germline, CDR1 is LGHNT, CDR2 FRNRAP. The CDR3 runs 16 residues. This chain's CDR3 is CASGLARLAGGETQYF. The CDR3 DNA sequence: TGTGCTAGTGGTTTGGCCCGACTAGCGGGGGGAGAGACCCAGTACTTC.

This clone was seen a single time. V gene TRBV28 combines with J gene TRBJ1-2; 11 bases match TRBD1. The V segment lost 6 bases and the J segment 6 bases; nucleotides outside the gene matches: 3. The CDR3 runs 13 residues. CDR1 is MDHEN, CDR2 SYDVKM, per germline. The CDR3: CASRRTGGHGYTF. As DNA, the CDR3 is TGTGCCAGCAGGCGGACAGGGGGCCATGGCTACACCTTC.